The 8 T cell receptor beta chains given below trace back to one sample, sequenced in a study of blood T cell repertoires in COVID-19. Repertoires were generated with immunoSEQ multiplex PCR, while TCRdb's copy carries only in-frame clones and drops some. The sample lists a few hundred thousand clones; roughly 84% were seen once. The sample was peripheral blood. Receptors were obtained from a woman aged 25 to 39 who had recovered from COVID-19.

The chain has TRBV9 and TRBJ1-2; D call uncertain. Germline CDR1 is SGDLS and CDR2 is YYNGEE. The length of the CDR3 is 13 residues. The V end lost 0 bases, the J end lost 4 bases, and 7 bases lay between the germline ends. The CDR3 reads CASSVDSTYGYTF. DNA for the CDR3: TGTGCCAGCAGCGTAGATAGCACCTATGGCTACACCTTC.

The chain links TRBV6-6 to TRBJ1-3, with no clear D. The CDR3 spans 17 residues. Per germline, CDR1 MNHNY and CDR2 SVGAGI (reference sequence). The V and J ends lost 5 bases and 0 bases respectively, with 17 bases between them. CDR3 protein: CASSHRRNSYSGNTIYF. DNA of the CDR3: TGTGCCAGCAGTCACCGCCGCAACTCCTACTCTGGAAACACCATATATTTT.

The chain employs TRBV5-5 and TRBJ2-7; D might be TRBD1 (6 bases). CDR3 length: 13 amino acids. Between the trimmed V and J ends, which lost 5 bases and 3 bases, there was a span of 12 bases. Germline CDR1 reads SGHKS; CDR2 reads YYEKEE (reference sequence). The CDR3 DNA follows: TGTGCCAGCAGTTCTCCGGGACACTACGAGCAGTACTTC. This sequence encodes CASSSPGHYEQYF. The whole variable domain, remainder taken from reference TRBV5-5 and TRBJ2-7, is DAGVTQSPTHLIKTRGQQVTLRCSPISGHKSVSWYQQVLGQGPQFIFQYYEKEERGRGNFPDRFSARQFPNYSSELNVNALLLGDSALYLCASSSPGHYEQYFGPGTRLTVT.

The rearrangement uses TRBV30 and TRBJ2-7; 8 bases are shared with TRBD2. Unmatched junction bases numbered 3, after V lost 1 base and J lost 1 base. CDR3 length: 14 amino acids. Per the germline V gene, CDR1 is GTSNPN and CDR2 is SVGIG (reference sequence). CDR3 in amino acids: CAWSGRLASYEQYF. DNA of the CDR3: TGTGCCTGGAGTGGGAGACTAGCGTCCTACGAGCAGTACTTC. Variable domain in full (rest from reference TRBV30 and TRBJ2-7): SQTIHQWPATLVQPVGSPLSLECTVEGTSNPNLYWYRQAAGRGLQLLFYSVGIGQISSEVPQNLSASRPQDRQFILSSKKLLLSDSGFYLCAWSGRLASYEQYFGPGTRLTVT.

The chain carries TRBV6-4 and TRBJ2-3, with TRBD2 as a possible D gene (6 bases). Deletions cut 6 bases from V and 2 bases from J, with 18 bases between. The germline V gene encodes CDR1 MRHNA and CDR2 SNTAGT. The CDR3 extends over 16 amino acids. The CDR3 DNA reads as TGTGCCAGCAGCCACCTTAGCGGAGTGACCACAGATACGCAGTATTTT. Translating gives CASSHLSGVTTDTQYF.

The chain joins TRBV6-5 to TRBJ1-1; tentative D call: TRBD1 (5 bases). This CDR3 is 14 amino acids long. Per germline, CDR1 MNHEY and CDR2 SVGAGI. Trimming took 3 bases from V and 0 from J, leaving 8 bases between them. The CDR3 sequence is CASSYQGVNTEAFF. The CDR3 bases are TGTGCCAGCAGTTATCAGGGCGTGAACACTGAAGCTTTCTTT.

The chain couples TRBV4-2 to TRBJ2-3, with 7 bases aligning to TRBD2. CDR1 LGHNA and CDR2 YNFKEQ come from the germline V gene. V was clipped by 1 base and J by 7 bases; unmatched bases: 11. The length of the CDR3 is 16 residues. The CDR3 DNA sequence: TGTGCCAGCAGCCAAGTCTCGCGGGAGCCCCCCAATACGCAGTATTTT. It encodes CASSQVSREPPNTQYF.

The V call is TRBV28, the J call TRBJ2-3; TRBD2 aligns across 7 bases. Germline values: CDR1 MDHEN, CDR2 SYDVKM. The CDR3 contains 16 residues. V lost 6 bases to trimming and J lost 2 bases; unmatched junction nucleotides: 11. This CDR3 reads CASSGSGLPFTDTQYF. The DNA for the CDR3 is TGTGCCAGCAGCGGTAGCGGGCTTCCCTTCACAGATACGCAGTATTTT. Based on the CDR3 plus reference TRBV28 and TRBJ2-3, the full variable domain is DVKVTQSSRYLVKRTGEKVFLECVQDMDHENMFWYRQDPGLGLRLIYFSYDVKMKEKGDIPEGYSVSREKKERFSLILESASTNQTSMYLCASSGSGLPFTDTQYFGPGTRLTVL.